These T cell receptor beta chains were read from a single sample in a study of identical twins. TCRdb independently ran MiXCR on the 5' RACE reads; one entry per CDR3 protein. Altogether about 700,000 distinct CDR3 sequences are present, roughly 8% being singletons, with the ten largest covering 0.98%. The same sample was also used in a study of yellow fever vaccine responses in identical twins.

The material sequenced was PBMCs. These receptor sequences come from a woman younger than 30 in good health. Each CDR3 is given with its conserved first and last residue. D genes are given only for firm matches. Clone sizes are given selectively: once, few, many, or a class where the clone is expanded.

j_call d_call clone_size v_call cdr3_nt cdr3_aa
TRBJ2-3 TRBD2 - TRBV27 TGTGCCAGCAGTACCGGGACTAGCGGGGGGGGGTACACAGATACGCAGTATTTT CASSTGTSGGGYTDTQYF
TRBJ1-2 TRBD1 - TRBV20-1 TGCAGTGCTAGAAAGGCCTACAGGGGAAGCCACAACTATGGCTACACCTTC CSARKAYRGSHNYGYTF
TRBJ2-1 - - TRBV5-1 TGCGCCAGCAGCGCAGGACTCCTTCCCCTCATCGAGCAGTTCTTC CASSAGLLPLIEQFF
TRBJ2-3 TRBD2 - TRBV6-2/TRBV6-3 TGTGCCAGCAGTTACTCTACTAGCGGGAGATCATTCACAGATACGCAGTATTTT CASSYSTSGRSFTDTQYF
TRBJ2-1 TRBD2 many TRBV6-5 TGTGCCAGCAGTTCCACGGGACTAGTCCCCAATGAGCAGTTCTTC CASSSTGLVPNEQFF
TRBJ2-4 TRBD2 many TRBV4-3 TGCGCCAGCAGCCAAGATGTGGGGACTAGCGGGAGGTTTCAGTACTTC CASSQDVGTSGRFQYF
TRBJ2-1 - - TRBV6-1 TGTGCCAGCAACCTCGACCCTTACTCCTACAATGAGCAGTTCTTC CASNLDPYSYNEQFF
TRBJ2-7 TRBD2 few TRBV11-2 TGTGCCAGCAGCACCGGATCTAGCGGGAGGAACGAGCAGTACTTC CASSTGSSGRNEQYF
TRBJ1-5 - many TRBV11-2 TGTGCCAGCAGCTTTCAGACAGATCAGCCCCAGCATTTT CASSFQTDQPQHF
TRBJ2-4 - few TRBV12-3/TRBV12-4 TGTGCCAGCAGTTTTATAAGCCCCAGGGGTACCAAAAACATTCAGTACTTC CASSFISPRGTKNIQYF
TRBJ2-3 - many TRBV20-1 TGCAGTGCAGCCGGGTCCACAGATACGCAGTATTTT CSAAGSTDTQYF
TRBJ2-7 TRBD1 - TRBV11-1 TGTGCCAGCAGCTTCTTGGTCTCGGCGACAGGGCCCCTCTACGAGCAGTACTTC CASSFLVSATGPLYEQYF
TRBJ2-1 TRBD1 - TRBV27 TGTGCCAGCAGTTTATTTATTTACCGGGACTCGGGACAGGGTGAGCAGTTCTTC CASSLFIYRDSGQGEQFF
TRBJ2-3 TRBD2 many TRBV24-1 TGTGCCACCAGTGATCGGAGCGGGGCCCGCCCGGCTACGCAGTATTTT CATSDRSGARPATQYF
TRBJ2-1 TRBD2 few TRBV7-7 TGTGCTAGCAGCGTGGCCTCTGGCGGGAGCTTTGGAAATGAGCAGTTCTTC CASSVASGGSFGNEQFF
TRBJ2-3 TRBD2 many TRBV3-1 TGTGCCAGCAGCCCAGGACTAGCGGGAGGAGATACGCAGTATTTT CASSPGLAGGDTQYF
TRBJ2-1 - - TRBV11-2 TGTGCCAGCAGCTTCTGGAACAATGAGCAGTTCTTC CASSFWNNEQFF
TRBJ2-2 TRBD2 - TRBV7-3 TGTGCCAGCAGCTTAAGGGGCGGGGGGTCCACCGGGGAGCTGTTTTTT CASSLRGGGSTGELFF
TRBJ2-7 TRBD2 - TRBV20-1 TGCAGTGCTATTACCAGCGGGATGAACGAGCAGTACTTC CSAITSGMNEQYF
TRBJ2-5 TRBD1 many TRBV9 TGTGCCAGCAGCGTAGCCTTGAGGGGGCTCACCCAAGAGACCCAGTACTTC CASSVALRGLTQETQYF
TRBJ1-1 TRBD1 - TRBV5-4 TGTGCCAGCAGCTTGGCTCCAGGGGGCCGGAACACTGAAGCTTTCTTT CASSLAPGGRNTEAFF
TRBJ2-1 - many TRBV12-3/TRBV12-4 TGTGCCAGCAGTTTTGGAATTGGCAGGGGAATCCACCTGAGCTCCTACAATGAGCAGTTCTTC CASSFGIGRGIHLSSYNEQFF
TRBJ2-1 - once TRBV7-9 TGTGCCAGCAGCTCAAGGCGAATTGCAGGGAACTTC CASSSRRIAGNF
TRBJ2-1 TRBD2 many TRBV11-2 TGTGCCAGCATCTTGACTAGCGGCTACAATGAGCAGTTCTTC CASILTSGYNEQFF
TRBJ2-2 - - TRBV10-3 TGTGCCACACGCAGGGAGCTGTTTTTT CATRRELFF
TRBJ2-7 - many TRBV6-2/TRBV6-3 TGTGCCAGCACCCTAGGGGGGCAGATCGACGAGCAGTACTTC CASTLGGQIDEQYF
TRBJ1-1 - few TRBV6-2/TRBV6-3 TGTGCCAGCAGCCGATCCCGCGTGGACACTGAAGCTTTCTTT CASSRSRVDTEAFF
TRBJ1-2 - - TRBV11-2 TGTGCCAGCAGCTCCCTTTCCGCCGGCTACACCTTC CASSSLSAGYTF
TRBJ2-7 TRBD2 few TRBV5-1 TGCGCCAGCAGCTACCTCGGGGGGTGGGCGGGCTACGAGCAGTACTTC CASSYLGGWAGYEQYF
TRBJ2-3 TRBD2 few TRBV6-1 TGTGCCACTAGGAGCGCGGGGGGGTTAGATACGCAGTATTTT CATRSAGGLDTQYF
TRBJ1-1 TRBD1 few TRBV25-1 TGTGCCAGCAGTGGTTACAGGGGCGCTGAAGCTTTCTTT CASSGYRGAEAFF
TRBJ2-1 TRBD1 many TRBV7-9 TGTGCCAGCAGCTCCCGGGACAGTCTCTTCAATGAGCAGTTCTTC CASSSRDSLFNEQFF
TRBJ2-3 - - TRBV4-3 TGCGCCAGCAGCCAAGGGTTTGGGGGCGCAGATACGCAGTATTTT CASSQGFGGADTQYF
TRBJ1-2 - many TRBV7-9 TGCGCCAGCAGCTTGGCGGGGGATGGCTACACCTTC CASSLAGDGYTF
TRBJ1-6 - many TRBV12-3/TRBV12-4 TGTGCCAGCAGTTTGGCAGGAGATAATTCACCCCTCCACTTT CASSLAGDNSPLHF
TRBJ2-1 TRBD2 few TRBV28 TGTGCCAGCAGTCCGACTAGCGTCCGGAATGAGCAGTTCTTC CASSPTSVRNEQFF
TRBJ2-1 TRBD2 - TRBV18 TGTGCCAGCTCACCAAACGGTAGCGGGAGCAAGGATGAGCAGTTCTTC CASSPNGSGSKDEQFF
TRBJ2-5 TRBD1 - TRBV20-1 TGCAGTGCTAGAGAAAGACAGGGTTCGAGACCCCAGTACTTC CSARERQGSRPQYF
TRBJ2-3 - - TRBV7-8 TGTGCCACCCTTCGGGGGACAGATACGCAGTATTTT CATLRGTDTQYF
TRBJ2-7 - - TRBV20-1 TGCAGTGCTAGAGACCTGACAGGCGCTCCCTACGAGCAGTACTTC CSARDLTGAPYEQYF
TRBJ2-1 - many TRBV4-3 TGCGCCAGCAGCCAAGATCGGGTCTTATACAATGAGCAGTTCTTC CASSQDRVLYNEQFF
TRBJ2-3 TRBD2 - TRBV3-1 TGTGCCAGCAGCCAAGATCTAGCGGGAGGTGGTGCAGATACGCAGTATTTT CASSQDLAGGGADTQYF
TRBJ1-1 - - TRBV6-1 TGTGCCAGCAGTACACAGGGCCCGTCACAAACTGAAGCTTTCTTT CASSTQGPSQTEAFF
TRBJ2-7 - few TRBV29-1 TGCAGCGTTGTGGGGGGTCCCCTCTACGAGCAGTACTTC CSVVGGPLYEQYF
TRBJ2-4 TRBD2 - TRBV2 TGTGCCAGCAACCCGGGACTAGCGGGGGTTGCCAAAAACATTCAGTACTTC CASNPGLAGVAKNIQYF
TRBJ2-2 TRBD2 - TRBV28 TGTGCCAGCACTCTTTGGGCTAGCGGAGTGTTCGCGAACACCGGGGAGCTGTTTTTT CASTLWASGVFANTGELFF
TRBJ2-2 - - TRBV29-1 TGCAGCGCCCTAAACGCGAACACCGGGGAGCTGTTTTTT CSALNANTGELFF
TRBJ1-3 - many TRBV7-9 TGTGCCAGCAGCTTAGAACCATCCGGAAACACCATATATTTT CASSLEPSGNTIYF